The rows below give T cell receptor beta chains drawn from one sample of a study of cytomegalovirus exposure and HLA in healthy donors. The protocol was immunoSEQ multiplex PCR, while the TCRdb copy is restricted to in-frame clones and leaves out a portion. The data show around 65,000 clones, around 92% seen once. The material sequenced was PBMCs. Receptors were obtained from a man aged 18 to 29 in good health and CMV-seropositive. CDR3s include the opening cysteine and the closing phenylalanine or tryptophan. Fields, in order: D gene, clone size, V gene, J gene, CDR3 DNA, CDR3 protein. D genes are given only for firm matches. The size entry is marked missing in some rows and otherwise reads once, few, many or a size class.

NA	NA	TRBV6-1	TRBJ2-1	TGTGCCAGCAGTGAAGAGGGGTTATCCTACAATGAGCAGTTCTTC	CASSEEGLSYNEQFF
NA	NA	TRBV28	TRBJ2-4	TGTGCCAGCACTAACCCGGGACAACGCAAAAACATTCAGTACTTC	CASTNPGQRKNIQYF
NA	NA	TRBV14	TRBJ2-2	TGTGCCAGCAGCCAAGATTATTCTACCGGGGAGCTGTTTTTT	CASSQDYSTGELFF
NA	NA	TRBV7-2	TRBJ2-3	TGTGCCAGCACCCCCGGCGGGACCAACACAGATACGCAGTATTTT	CASTPGGTNTDTQYF
NA	NA	TRBV9	TRBJ1-2	TGTGCCAGCAGCGTAGACAGCCAATCTAACTATGGCTACACCTTC	CASSVDSQSNYGYTF
NA	once	TRBV9	TRBJ2-1	TGTGCCAGCAGCGTAACAGGGAATTACAATGAGCAGTTCTTC	CASSVTGNYNEQFF
NA	once	TRBV30	TRBJ1-1	TGTGCCTGGAACATGAACACTGAAGCTTTCTTT	CAWNMNTEAFF
NA	NA	TRBV28	TRBJ2-7	TGTGCCAGCAGTGCCGACAGAGCTCAGTACTTC	CASSADRAQYF
TRBD1	NA	TRBV2	TRBJ2-7	TGTGCCAGCAGTCTGAAGGACAGGTTCTACGAGCAGTACTTC	CASSLKDRFYEQYF
TRBD1	NA	TRBV5-1	TRBJ2-5	TGCGCCAGCAGCGGAAGGACAGGGGGGGAGACCCAGTACTTC	CASSGRTGGETQYF
NA	NA	TRBV28	TRBJ2-1	TGTGCCAGCAGTCTCCCTGCGGTCGATGAGCAGTTCTTC	CASSLPAVDEQFF
TRBD2	NA	TRBV27	TRBJ2-5	TGTGCCAGCAGCCTAATTACCGGGACTAGCGGGAAGGGGACCCAGTACTTC	CASSLITGTSGKGTQYF
NA	NA	TRBV4-2	TRBJ2-7	TGTGCCAGCAGCTTGACTGAAGGTGGGGGGAGCGAGCAGTACTTC	CASSLTEGGGSEQYF
NA	NA	TRBV10-1	TRBJ2-7	TGCGCCAGCAGCGTCTCCAGGGGCAAACCCTACGAGCAGTACTTC	CASSVSRGKPYEQYF
TRBD2	NA	TRBV29-1	TRBJ2-5	TGCAGCGTTGAGGGTGGACTAGCGGGGAGATTCCAAGAGACCCAGTACTTC	CSVEGGLAGRFQETQYF
NA	NA	TRBV4-1	TRBJ2-3	TGCGCCAGCAGCCAATCCCCTCGGATAGCGGAAAGGGCAGATACGCAGTATTTT	CASSQSPRIAERADTQYF
TRBD1	NA	TRBV27	TRBJ1-4	TGTGCCAGCAGTTTATTTACCCCGACAGGGCTTGAAAAACTGTTTTTT	CASSLFTPTGLEKLFF
TRBD1	NA	TRBV7-9	TRBJ1-5	TGTGCCAGCAGCTTAGCGCCGACAGGGCCGGGCAATCAGCCCCAGCATTTT	CASSLAPTGPGNQPQHF
NA	NA	TRBV6-1	TRBJ1-1	TGTGCCAGCAGTGAACTAGTGGGTGGCGAAGCTTTCTTT	CASSELVGGEAFF
NA	few	TRBV6-1	TRBJ2-3	TGTGCCAGCAGTCGGACACAACCAGATACGCAGTATTTT	CASSRTQPDTQYF
TRBD2	few	TRBV6-1	TRBJ2-3	TGTGCCAGCAGTGGGATGAACGGACTAGCGGGATCAGATACGCAGTATTTT	CASSGMNGLAGSDTQYF
NA	NA	TRBV29-1	TRBJ1-5	TGCAGCGGTTCCAGGGGAAGCAATCAGCCCCAGCATTTT	CSGSRGSNQPQHF
NA	NA	TRBV5-1	TRBJ2-7	TGCGCCAGCGGGGTTTCGACAGGCTTCTACGAGCAGTACTTC	CASGVSTGFYEQYF
NA	NA	TRBV19	TRBJ2-1	TGTGCCAGTAGGGGCCATGAGCAGTTCTTC	CASRGHEQFF
NA	NA	TRBV7-9	TRBJ1-2	TGTGCCAGCAGCCCGTCCGGCGGCTGGCATGGCTACACCTTC	CASSPSGGWHGYTF
NA	once	TRBV6-5	TRBJ2-2	TGTGCCAGCAGTTTAGCTACCACCGGGGAGCTGTTTTTT	CASSLATTGELFF
NA	NA	TRBV29-1	TRBJ2-1	TGCAGCGCCCCCCACGGGAGTTCCTCCTACAATGAGCAGTTCTTC	CSAPHGSSSYNEQFF
TRBD2	NA	TRBV29-1	TRBJ2-2	TGCAGCGTTGGGGGACTAGCAGGCACCGGGGAGCTGTTTTTT	CSVGGLAGTGELFF
TRBD1	NA	TRBV5-1	TRBJ2-3	TGCGCCAGCAGCTTGGAATCCGGGACAGAGAGCACAGATACGCAGTATTTT	CASSLESGTESTDTQYF
TRBD1	NA	TRBV5-1	TRBJ2-7	TGCGCCAGCAGCTCGGGACAGGGGGGATACGAGCAGTACTTC	CASSSGQGGYEQYF
TRBD1	NA	TRBV5-1	TRBJ2-7	TGCGCCAGCAGCCATGGACAGGGCAGTTTAGGGGAGCAGTACTTC	CASSHGQGSLGEQYF
TRBD1	NA	TRBV28	TRBJ1-3	TGTGCCAGCAGTCCTTCAGGGGGCAGATCTGGAAACACCATATATTTT	CASSPSGGRSGNTIYF
NA	NA	TRBV7-3	TRBJ2-2	TGTGCCAGCAGCTTAATGACAGGAAAGACCGGGGAGCTGTTTTTT	CASSLMTGKTGELFF
TRBD1	NA	TRBV19	TRBJ1-1	TGTGCCAGTAGTACAACAGGGGCGAGCACTGAAGCTTTCTTT	CASSTTGASTEAFF
TRBD2	NA	TRBV15	TRBJ2-1	TGTGCCACCAGCAGTGTTCGGGAGGGGTACAATGAGCAGTTCTTC	CATSSVREGYNEQFF
NA	NA	TRBV5-1	TRBJ1-4	TGCGCCAGCAGCCTCATACCAGCGGGGAATAATGAAAAACTGTTTTTT	CASSLIPAGNNEKLFF
NA	NA	TRBV19	TRBJ2-3	TGTGCCAGTAGTATAGAGGACAGCCTGGTAGATACGCAGTATTTT	CASSIEDSLVDTQYF
NA	once	TRBV15	TRBJ2-4	TGTGCCACCAGCAGAGCCCCGGGTATAGCCAAAAACATTCAGTACTTC	CATSRAPGIAKNIQYF
NA	NA	TRBV5-1	TRBJ1-2	TGCGCCAGCAGACCTAAGGGGAACTATGGCTACACCTTC	CASRPKGNYGYTF
TRBD1	NA	TRBV5-1	TRBJ2-1	TGCGCCAGCAGCCGGCAGGGGGCCGACAATGAGCAGTTCTTC	CASSRQGADNEQFF
NA	NA	TRBV30	TRBJ1-1	TGTGCCTGGACGTCTTGGACACGCATGAACACTGAAGCTTTCTTT	CAWTSWTRMNTEAFF
NA	NA	TRBV28	TRBJ1-3	TGTGCCAGCAGTTTTAGGAGCTCTGGAAACACCATATATTTT	CASSFRSSGNTIYF
NA	few	TRBV9	TRBJ1-2	TGTGCCAGCAGCGTAGTGAGCGGGGGGCGGAATGGCTACACCTTC	CASSVVSGGRNGYTF
TRBD1	NA	TRBV28	TRBJ2-2	TGTGCCAGCAGCCTACCGGGACAGGGGCTGTACACCGGGGAGCTGTTTTTT	CASSLPGQGLYTGELFF
NA	NA	TRBV27	TRBJ2-5	TGTGCCAGCAAACAGCTGGGCAGGGAGACCCAGTACTTC	CASKQLGRETQYF
NA	NA	TRBV4-1	TRBJ2-5	TGCGCCAGCAGCCAAGAGGGAGACACTACGTTTCAAGAGACCCAGTACTTC	CASSQEGDTTFQETQYF
NA	NA	TRBV18	TRBJ2-1	TGTGCCAGCTCACCAAGTCAGAAGTCCTACAATGAGCAGTTCTTC	CASSPSQKSYNEQFF